This passage covers 30 T cell receptor beta chains from one sample sequenced in a study of beta chain features in type 1 diabetes (dated by TCRdb to the late 2010s). Summary of the overall study and its limitations: In all four CD4+ subsets, TCRB CDR3 length was moderately but significantly shorter in type 1 diabetes patients.

The antigens these receptors bind are not known. Receptor libraries were prepared by the immunoSEQ multiplex PCR assay. The entire isolated RNA was reverse transcribed using the High Capacity cDNA Reverse Transcription Kit, and thus expressed TCRB transcripts were sequenced. The clones in this table, taken by TCRdb from immuneACCESS, are in-frame only. Not every clone is retained; where verified, under half of the shortfall comes from an unresolved V gene, and the cause of the rest is unknown. The sample table contains 300,000 or so clones; only one count was recorded for 14% of them. The top ten hold about 0.017% of the sample. The specimen sequenced was naive CD4+ T cells from blood. This sample's cell subset or site label indicates: true naive CD4+ T cells. The receptors originated from a man aged 25-45 years with type 1 diabetes.

This clone was counted a few times. The chain employs TRBV6-5 and TRBJ1-2, with TRBD1 matching over 7 bases. V dropped 4 bases and J dropped 5; count of bases not matched to a gene: 7. Germline V gene sequence: CDR1 MNHEY, CDR2 SVGAGI. This CDR3 contains 14 residues. The CDR3 nucleotides read TGTGCCAGCAGTTCCCCGACAGGGCTGTATGGCTACACCTTC. The encoded protein is CASSSPTGLYGYTF.

Of note for this clone: Other DNA sequences from this sample encode an identical CDR3 as well. The chain has TRBV5-4 and TRBJ2-1, with TRBD2 identical over 9 bases. Germline CDR1 is SGHNT and CDR2 is YYREEE (reference sequence). The V gene end was trimmed by 1 base and the J gene end by 4 bases; junction bases not matched to a gene: 3. The CDR3 extends over 15 amino acids. CDR3: CASSLRLAGYNEQFF. As DNA, the CDR3 is TGTGCCAGCAGCTTGAGGCTAGCGGGGTACAATGAGCAGTTCTTC.

This rearrangement joins TRBV5-1 to TRBJ2-1; D is unresolved. The CDR3 covers 16 residues. Trimming stripped 2 bases from V and 0 bases from J, with 12 bases between. CDR1 SGHRS and CDR2 YFSETQ come from the germline V gene. The CDR3 is CASSFELTPSYNEQFF. Here the CDR3 DNA reads TGCGCCAGCAGCTTCGAGCTAACCCCCTCCTACAATGAGCAGTTCTTC.

In this sample, this clone turned up a few times. The chain employs TRBV7-3 and TRBJ1-1, with D unresolved. V was trimmed by 5 bases and J by 4 bases, leaving 8 bases between them. The CDR3 extends over 12 amino acids. CDR1 SGHTA and CDR2 FQGTGA come from the germline V gene. The chain's CDR3 is CASSMTGTEAFF. Here the CDR3 DNA reads TGTGCCAGCAGCATGACGGGCACTGAAGCTTTCTTT.

This chain links TRBV2 with TRBJ1-2; D gene ambiguous. V gave up 3 bases and J gave up 7 bases, with 6 bases separating them. CDR1 and CDR2 from the germline V gene are SNHLY and FYNNEI. The CDR3 length is 11 residues. DNA for the CDR3: TGTGCCAGCAGTGAGAACGGTGGCTACACCTTC. Translation: CASSENGGYTF.

On this clone itself: At the DNA level, this CDR3 is encoded by other sequences in the same sample as well. V and J are TRBV4-2 and TRBJ1-1; no definite D call. This CDR3 has 14 residues. Trimming shortened V by 3 bases and J by 3 bases, and 11 bases separated the two germline ends. Germline V CDR1 and CDR2: LGHNA, YNFKEQ. The CDR3 region is CASSQDGRDTEAFF. CDR3 DNA: TGTGCCAGCAGCCAGGACGGGAGGGACACTGAAGCTTTCTTT.

CDR3 sequence: CSGGDRLGETQYF. The DNA for the CDR3 is TGCAGCGGAGGGGACAGGTTGGGAGAGACCCAGTACTTC. The V call is TRBV29-1, the J call TRBJ2-5, with 8 bases identical to TRBD1. This CDR3 contains 13 residues. V gave up 7 bases and J gave up 4 bases; unmatched junction bases: 8. Germline CDR1 is SQVTM and CDR2 is ANQGSEA.

The chain joins TRBV28 to TRBJ1-5; D remains unclear. The CDR3 consists of 12 residues. The V and J ends lost 10 bases and 7 bases respectively, with 14 bases between them. Germline CDR1 reads MDHEN; CDR2 reads SYDVKM. For the CDR3, the DNA is TGTGCCACCGCCAACGGTTGGCAGCCCCAGCATTTT. It codes for CATANGWQPQHF. The variable domain in full, completed from reference TRBV28 and TRBJ1-5, reads DVKVTQSSRYLVKRTGEKVFLECVQDMDHENMFWYRQDPGLGLRLIYFSYDVKMKEKGDIPEGYSVSREKKERFSLILESASTNQTSMYLCATANGWQPQHFGDGTRLSIL.

The V and J genes are TRBV30 and TRBJ1-2; no clear D gene. V lost 0 bases, J lost 7 bases, and 18 bases lay in between. This CDR3 contains 15 residues. CDR1 is GTSNPN, CDR2 SVGIG, per germline (reference sequence). The CDR3, as DNA: TGTGCCTGGAGTGTACTGTTGGACTCCCCATCTGGCTACACCTTC. This sequence encodes CAWSVLLDSPSGYTF. Supplemented by reference TRBV30 and TRBJ1-2, the full variable domain reads SQTIHQWPATLVQPVGSPLSLECTVEGTSNPNLYWYRQAAGRGLQLLFYSVGIGQISSEVPQNLSASRPQDRQFILSSKKLLLSDSGFYLCAWSVLLDSPSGYTFGSGTRLTVV.

This clone was found a few times. The chain uses TRBV7-9 and TRBJ2-7; 9 bases map to TRBD1. Germline values: CDR1 SEHNR, CDR2 FQNEAQ (reference sequence). The junction had 4 bases not matched to a gene; V was cut back by 5 bases and J by 2 bases. This CDR3 region has 14 residues. CDR3 region: CASSGTGLTYEQYF. CDR3 DNA sequence: TGTGCCAGCAGCGGGACAGGGTTAACCTACGAGCAGTACTTC. The full variable domain, with the rest looked up from reference TRBV7-9 and TRBJ2-7, is DTGVSQNPRHKITKRGQNVTFRCDPISEHNRLYWYRQTLGQGPEFLTYFQNEAQLEKSRLLSDRFSAERPKGSFSTLEIQRTEQGDSAMYLCASSGTGLTYEQYFGPGTRLTVT.

In its sample, this clone was seen a few times. V gene TRBV29-1 combines with J gene TRBJ1-2; 7 bases align to TRBD1. Germline trimming cut 7 bases from V and 2 bases from J; bases unmatched to any gene: 10. CDR1 is SQVTM and CDR2 is ANQGSEA in the germline V gene. The CDR3 is made up of 14 amino acids. In DNA form, the CDR3 reads TGCAGCGCTGCGGGGGGACAGCGAAACTATGGCTACACCTTC. It translates to CSAAGGQRNYGYTF.

This clone was seen a handful of times. The V gene is TRBV5-4, the J gene TRBJ2-6; D possibly corresponds to TRBD1 (5 bases). The CDR3 runs to 15 residues. Germline V gives CDR1 SGHNT, CDR2 YYREEE (reference sequence). V was shortened by 0 bases and J by 2 bases, with 6 bases between the two germline ends. CDR3 in DNA: TGTGCCAGCAGCTTGGTACAGGCTGGGGCCAACGTCCTGACTTTC. Its translation: CASSLVQAGANVLTF.

In its sample, this clone was seen a few times. This chain's CDR3 is CASSPQRGLAGQETQYF. In DNA, the CDR3 is TGTGCCAGCAGCCCCCAGAGAGGACTAGCGGGGCAAGAGACCCAGTACTTC. The chain recombines TRBV5-4 with TRBJ2-5, with 12 bases fitting TRBD2. Germline V gives CDR1 SGHNT, CDR2 YYREEE (reference sequence). Trimming took 4 bases from V and 2 from J; bases not matched to a gene: 9. CDR3 length equals 17 residues. Full variable domain (outside the CDR3, taken from reference TRBV5-4 and TRBJ2-5): ETGVTQSPTHLIKTRGQQVTLRCSSQSGHNTVSWYQQALGQGPQFIFQYYREEENGRGNFPPRFSGLQFPNYSSELNVNALELDDSALYLCASSPQRGLAGQETQYFGPGTRLLVL.

The chain carries TRBV7-2 and TRBJ2-7; 10 nucleotides match TRBD2. CDR3 size: 13 residues. Germline V gene data show CDR1 as SGHTA and CDR2 as FQGNSA. With 6 bases clipped from V and 7 bases from J, the junction kept 6 bases outside the gene matches. The CDR3 DNA sequence: TGTGCCAGCAGGGAGGCTAGCGGGGGAGAGCAGTACTTC. Its protein is CASREASGGEQYF.

The chain couples TRBV5-4 to TRBJ2-5; 9 bases line up with TRBD1. CDR3 length equals 14 residues. V lost 6 bases to trimming and J lost 1 base; unmatched junction nucleotides: 4. The V gene's germline CDR1 is SGHNT and CDR2 YYREEE (reference sequence). CDR3 in amino acids: CASTPDRGQETQYF. The CDR3 DNA reads TGTGCCAGCACCCCGGACAGGGGCCAAGAGACCCAGTACTTC. Based on the CDR3 plus reference TRBV5-4 and TRBJ2-5, the full variable domain is ETGVTQSPTHLIKTRGQQVTLRCSSQSGHNTVSWYQQALGQGPQFIFQYYREEENGRGNFPPRFSGLQFPNYSSELNVNALELDDSALYLCASTPDRGQETQYFGPGTRLLVL.

The chain employs TRBV15 and TRBJ1-5; D call uncertain. The CDR3 is 13 residues long. Per germline, CDR1 LNHNV and CDR2 YYDKDF (reference sequence). V lost 0 bases, J lost 5 bases, and 5 bases lay in between. The DNA of the CDR3 is TGTGCCACCAGCAGAGATCGGGATCAGCCCCAGCATTTT. Its translation: CATSRDRDQPQHF.

The table lists this clone with a few counts. This chain connects TRBV2 to TRBJ2-2; tentative D call: TRBD2 (5 bases). Per germline, CDR1 SNHLY and CDR2 FYNNEI. The V end was cut by 5 bases, the J end by 4 bases, with 14 bases between. The CDR3 runs to 15 residues. For the CDR3, the DNA is TGTGCCAGCAGTACATCCGCACTAGGCACCGGGGAGCTGTTTTTT. It codes for CASSTSALGTGELFF.

In DNA form, the CDR3 reads TGTGCCAGCTCACCCATCGGACAGGGGTCCTACGAGCAGTACTTC. As protein: CASSPIGQGSYEQYF. This sequence joins TRBV18 and TRBJ2-7, with 9 bases that match TRBD1. Germline V gene sequence: CDR1 KGHSH, CDR2 LQKENI. CDR3 size: 15 residues. Trimming at V came to 3 bases and at J to 1 base, leaving 4 bases not matched to a gene.

This chain links TRBV29-1 with TRBJ1-4; possibly TRBD1 for D (5 bases). Between the trimmed V and J ends, which lost 5 bases and 7 bases, there was a span of 11 bases. Germline V lookup: CDR1 SQVTM, CDR2 ANQGSEA. The CDR3 loop spans 12 amino acids. CDR3 coding DNA: TGCAGCGTTTACGGGGGTGGTGAAAAACTGTTTTTT. This encodes CSVYGGGEKLFF.

This clone turned up a few times. This rearrangement joins TRBV11-1 to TRBJ2-7; TRBD1 might be the D (5 bases). V gave up 3 bases and J gave up 2 bases, with 11 bases separating them. The CDR3 loop spans 14 amino acids. In germline, CDR1 is SGHAT, CDR2 FQDESV (reference sequence). The CDR3 loop is CASSLRRQTYEQYF. CDR3 coding DNA: TGTGCCAGCAGCTTGAGGAGACAGACCTACGAGCAGTACTTC.

This chain links TRBV6-5 with TRBJ2-7; perhaps TRBD2 as D (5 bases). Looked up from germline, CDR1 is MNHEY and CDR2 is SVGAGI. Trimming stripped 8 bases from V and 5 bases from J, with 10 bases between. The CDR3 runs 11 residues. The CDR3 DNA reads TGTGCCAGCCTGAGGGCCCACGAGCAGTACTTC. This codes for CASLRAHEQYF.

Here the CDR3 DNA reads TGTGCCAGCAGCTTAGGCTCCGGGGAGCTGTTTTTT. Translation gives CASSLGSGELFF. The chain employs TRBV13 and TRBJ2-2; no reliable D call. This CDR3 is 12 amino acids long. Trimming stripped 0 bases from V and 6 bases from J, with 2 bases between. Per the germline V gene, CDR1 is PRHDT and CDR2 is FYEKMQ (reference sequence).

This clone showed up just a few times. V and J are TRBV7-3 and TRBJ1-3; 8 bases match TRBD1. The CDR3 spans 15 residues. V trimming: 5 bases; J trimming: 4 bases; junction bases outside the gene matches: 7. CDR1 is SGHTA, CDR2 FQGTGA, per germline. The CDR3 DNA follows: TGTGCCAGCAGCGATGGACAGGGAGTAGGAAACACCATATATTTT. Translating it yields CASSDGQGVGNTIYF.

The V call is TRBV25-1, the J call TRBJ1-5; D uncertain. CDR3 length: 14 residues. Germline CDR1 and CDR2: MGHDK and SYGVNS. The V end lost 0 bases, the J end lost 10 bases, and 13 bases lay between the germline ends. The CDR3 loop is CASSEYRRVSPQHF. The CDR3 bases are TGTGCCAGCAGTGAATACCGGAGGGTATCACCCCAGCATTTT.

This sequence joins TRBV2 and TRBJ1-5; TRBD1 is a possible D gene (6 bases). The CDR3 runs to 14 residues. Germline V lookup: CDR1 SNHLY, CDR2 FYNNEI. V lost 2 bases, J lost 7 bases, and 12 bases lay in between. CDR3: CASSERQEVQPQHF. DNA for the CDR3: TGTGCCAGCAGTGAAAGACAGGAGGTGCAGCCCCAGCATTTT.

This clone was seen only a few times. This chain connects TRBV4-2 to TRBJ1-2; TRBD1 agrees at 8 bases. This CDR3 region has 13 residues. Germline CDR1 is LGHNA and CDR2 is YNFKEQ. The trim removed 5 bases at V and 5 bases at J, leaving 4 bases unmatched. CDR3 amino acids: CASSADRVYGYTF. The CDR3 DNA reads TGTGCCAGCAGCGCGGACAGGGTGTATGGCTACACCTTC.

This clone turned up a few times. V is TRBV5-6 and J is TRBJ2-5; D is possibly TRBD2 (6 bases). The CDR3 is 14 amino acids. The germline V gene encodes CDR1 SGHDT and CDR2 YYEEEE. The V gene lost 4 bases and the J gene lost 0 bases, with 10 bases spanning the gap. The CDR3 protein is CASSRRDYQETQYF. DNA of the CDR3: TGTGCCAGCAGCCGCCGGGACTACCAAGAGACCCAGTACTTC. Full variable domain (missing parts from reference TRBV5-6 and TRBJ2-5): DAGVTQSPTHLIKTRGQQVTLRCSPKSGHDTVSWYQQALGQGPQFIFQYYEEEERQRGNFPDRFSGHQFPNYSSELNVNALLLGDSALYLCASSRRDYQETQYFGPGTRLLVL.

This clone appeared a few times. J is TRBJ1-1 and V is TRBV6-5; 8 bases map to TRBD1. Losses at the gene ends were 2 bases for V and 1 base for J; bases not matched to a gene: 6. CDR3 length: 16 amino acids. The germline V gene has CDR1 MNHEY and CDR2 SVGAGI. Here the CDR3 reads CASSYGAGGGNTEAFF. The CDR3 bases are TGTGCCAGCAGTTACGGGGCAGGGGGCGGGAACACTGAAGCTTTCTTT.

This clone was recorded a few times. The gene calls are TRBV28 and TRBJ2-5; 10 nucleotides agree with TRBD1. The V and J ends lost 7 bases and 5 bases, in that order; junction bases with no gene match: 7. Germline CDR1 MDHEN, CDR2 SYDVKM. The CDR3 sequence is 14 residues long. For the CDR3, the DNA is TGTGCCAGCACATCCGGGACAGGGGTTGAGACCCAGTACTTC. Protein sequence: CASTSGTGVETQYF.

This chain links TRBV28 with TRBJ2-7, with 7 bases lining up with TRBD1. The CDR3 is 15 residues long. CDR1 MDHEN and CDR2 SYDVKM come from the germline V gene. Unmatched junction bases numbered 13, after V lost 8 bases and J lost 3 bases. The CDR3 loop is CASSSSGTEHYEQYF. DNA for the CDR3: TGTGCCAGCTCATCTTCCGGGACAGAACACTACGAGCAGTACTTC.